The rows below give T cell receptor beta chains drawn from one sample of a study of neurological immune-mediated disorders. TCRdb called the 5' RACE reads again in MiXCR, with one record for every CDR3 protein. The sample holds tens of thousands of distinct CDR3 sequences; roughly 2% are singletons and the top ten take roughly 2%. Sequencing was done on a sample of PBMCs. The receptor set was obtained from a woman in her forties with multiple sclerosis. The CDR3 runs from the conserved cysteine through the conserved F or W. The D gene is left open where the match is weak. The size field reads once, few, many, or a class for an expanded clone.

TRBV10-3	TRBJ1-2	NA	few	TGTGCCATCAGAGGTGCAGGGACTCAGGGAGGCTACACCTTC	CAIRGAGTQGGYTF
TRBV20-1	TRBJ2-7	NA	many	TGCAGTGCTGGTCAACCGGGACCTCTAAGGGAGCAGTACTTC	CSAGQPGPLREQYF
TRBV7-9	TRBJ1-1	NA	many	TGTGCCAGCAGCAACAGGGCGAACACTGAAGCTTTCTTT	CASSNRANTEAFF
TRBV5-1	TRBJ2-2	TRBD1	many	TGCGCCAGCAGCTTGGGACAGGGGGACACCGGGGAGCTGTTTTTT	CASSLGQGDTGELFF
TRBV3-1	TRBJ1-5	NA	many	TGTGCCAGCAGCCAAGATGGTCGGGAGCAGCCCCAGCATTTT	CASSQDGREQPQHF
TRBV15	TRBJ1-5	NA	many	TGTGCCACCTCACAAGACGATCAGCCCCAGCATTTT	CATSQDDQPQHF
TRBV3-1	TRBJ1-5	NA	many	TGTGCCAGCAGCCTCACCGGGGGTCAGCCCCAGCATTTT	CASSLTGGQPQHF
TRBV6-5	TRBJ2-7	NA	many	TGTGCCAGCAGTTCCCCATCTCCCTGGGAGCAGTACTTC	CASSSPSPWEQYF
TRBV5-1	TRBJ2-1	NA	many	TGCGCCAGCAGCTTGGGGGTACAAAATGAGCAGTTCTTC	CASSLGVQNEQFF
TRBV15	TRBJ1-6	NA	many	TGTGCCACCAGCGGGCGACGGGAGGTGAATTCACCCCTCCACTTT	CATSGRREVNSPLHF